This TCR beta chain was captured in a study of blood T cell repertoires in COVID-19 (TCRdb year 2020). The study in broad terms: Collaborator samples came from the United States, Italy and Spain and covered acute and convalescent phases of COVID-19. The prospective study material was composed of cDNA or gDNA derived from T cells, B-cell-depleted T cells, or PBMCs. Subjects who had been exposed to COVID-19, were actively infected with it, or had recovered from it provided the deeply sampled blood TCRbeta repertoires that made up the dataset. A freely available public database, intended as a resource for researchers studying the immune response to SARS-CoV-2, is where the repertoires were released. Samples were obtained from the ongoing ImmuneRACE study (first 160 participants) and from over a thousand subjects provided by 6 global collaborators. Sample metadata almost always included a de-identified subject ID, COVID-19 status, age in years and sex. Where available, HLA class I and class II types were obtained from metadata supplied by the sample provider rather than from assay-based typing.

The investigation overall reported the following: The quantity of clinical and demographic metadata differed by source and by participant and was supplied without curation.

For this clone: Its antigen has not been determined. Base quality data are lacking; no much larger clone is found one base away.

TCRbeta CDR3 regions were amplified from genomic DNA by means of the immunoSEQ Assay, a bias-controlled multiplex PCR. As for the original processing: Within the assay, amplification of reference gene primers was used to estimate how many nucleated cells each sample contained. To quantify the absolute abundance of each unique TCRbeta CDR3 rearrangement, sequence reads were collapsed and filtered. Productive Simpson clonality was computed per sample as the square root of Simpson's diversity index over productive rearrangements. TCRdb carries this immuneACCESS record with in-frame sequences only. Its versions omit some clonotypes, under half of them owing to an unresolved V gene in the studies checked, with the rest unexplained. V and J calls and clone size are as listed in that table; D and trimming were resolved from the DNA. The sample table records 40,000 to 65,000 clones; about three quarters of these occur just once. The biggest ten clones account for about 15% of the sample.

Each collaborating institution followed its own protocols to collect whole blood in K2EDTA tubes. For TCRbeta analysis, collaborator samples were shipped as frozen whole blood, as isolated PBMCs, or as DNA extracted from either sample type. As encoded in the germline V gene (reference sequence), CDR1 is SGHNT while CDR2 is YYREEE. For this chain, trimming is 0 bases at the V end and 11 bases at the J end, and the number of junction bases without a gene match is 5. The CDR3, from cysteine to phenylalanine, totals 13 residues. Only the CDR3 region is kept as DNA, spanning 39 bases read in frame from base 1.

The material sequenced was peripheral blood. This receptor was identified in a human donor with active or convalescent COVID-19. The donor label of this sample is uncertain. The chain uses TRBV5-4 and TRBJ1-1; TRBD1 aligns with 9 central bases. The CDR3 reads as follows: CASSLEPGTGAFF. The nucleotide sequence is TGTGCCAGCAGCTTGGAACCCGGGACAGGGGCTTTCTTT.